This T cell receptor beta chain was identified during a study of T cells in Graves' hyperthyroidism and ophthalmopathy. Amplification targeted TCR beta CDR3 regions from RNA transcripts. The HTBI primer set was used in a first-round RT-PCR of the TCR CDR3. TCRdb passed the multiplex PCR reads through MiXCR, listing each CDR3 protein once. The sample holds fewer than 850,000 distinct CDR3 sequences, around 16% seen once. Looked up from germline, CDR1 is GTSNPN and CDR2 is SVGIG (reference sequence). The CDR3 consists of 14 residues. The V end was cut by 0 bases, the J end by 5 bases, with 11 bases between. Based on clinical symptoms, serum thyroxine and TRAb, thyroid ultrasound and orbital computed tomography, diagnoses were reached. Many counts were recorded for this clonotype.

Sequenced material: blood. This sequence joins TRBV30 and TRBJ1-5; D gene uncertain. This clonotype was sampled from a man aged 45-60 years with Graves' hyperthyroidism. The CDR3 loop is CAWSVIRTDQPQHF. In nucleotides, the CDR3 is TGTGCCTGGAGTGTGATACGGACGGATCAGCCCCAGCATTTT.